This T cell receptor (beta chain) was obtained from a study of shared clonotypes between healthy human individuals. On the study more broadly: Per-donor plates numbered three CD4 naive, three CD4 memory, two CD8 naive and one CD8 memory.

For this clone: Antigen specificity is unknown.

Assay used: immunoSEQ multiplex PCR; TCRdb lists only in-frame clones, some missing. The data hold approximately 2.1 million clones, with approximately 93% observed a single time. Whole-study findings and limits: Sampling used blood alone; tissue repertoires probably differ.

The sequence was collected from a young man in good health. Some clones in this sample may be carry-over from other donors' samples. Sequenced sample: naive CD4+ T cells from PBMCs. The subset: CD45RA+ positively selected.

CDR3 nucleotides: TGTGCCAGCAGCCGGGAAGGGACTAGCGGGAGGATTGGAAGAGATACGCAGTATTTT. Translated, it gives CASSREGTSGRIGRDTQYF. The gene calls are TRBV4-2 and TRBJ2-3; 15 positions match TRBD2. The ends lost 4 bases at V and 5 bases at J; junction bases unmatched: 13. The germline V gene encodes CDR1 LGHNA and CDR2 YNFKEQ. CDR3 length: 19 amino acids.